This T cell receptor (beta chain) was captured in a study of response to subunit inactivated influenza vaccine. TCRdb re-called the RT-PCR reads through MiXCR, storing one row per CDR3 protein. Here the sample spans 530,000 or so distinct CDR3 sequences, 14% being singletons. Germline CDR1 and CDR2: LGHNA and YSLEER. The CDR3 length is 17 residues. J lost 6 bases, V lost 0 bases, and 10 bases had no gene match. This sequence originates from a man over 45 who received an inactivated influenza vaccine. Here the sequenced sample was PBMCs from blood, taken about 12 days after vaccination. The chain links TRBV4-3 to TRBJ2-1; 8 positions agree with TRBD2. Here the CDR3 reads CASSQDLKAGVVNEQFF. CDR3 sequence (DNA): TGCGCCAGCAGCCAAGATCTAAAAGCGGGAGTAGTCAATGAGCAGTTCTTC.